The clone carrying this T cell receptor (beta chain) has more than one count but fewer than ten. What it binds is unknown. This CDR3 spans 16 amino acids. The ends were cut back, 3 bases at V and 4 bases at J, with 22 bases in the middle. Germline V gene data show CDR1 as DFQATT and CDR2 as SNEGSKA (reference sequence). Researchers attached unique molecular identifiers to individual cDNA molecules. TCRdb itself ran the 5' RACE reads through MiXCR, one entry per CDR3 protein. The profile shows about 23,000 distinct CDR3 sequences, about 5% of them singletons. The record originates from a study of early T cells in non-severe SARS-CoV-2 infection. Overall study: Sequenced material consisted of bulk RNA (from unsorted whole blood), and chains were unpaired. The study, taken as a whole, reports: Anti-spike CD8 responses were favored by VDJdb matching, which missed private and CD4 specificities.

The clonotype comes from an adult who was a healthcare worker with PCR-confirmed SARS-CoV-2 infection or an uninfected control (not recorded which). Specimen: whole blood. J is TRBJ2-7 and V is TRBV20-1; maybe TRBD1 (7 bases). This CDR3 is CSARGGSGTETYEQYF. CDR3 DNA: TGCAGTGCTAGGGGGGGATCCGGGACAGAAACTTACGAGCAGTACTTC.